This entry features one TCR beta chain sequence. In assigning cohorts, the study relied on participant-reported clinical history. This record belongs to a study of blood T cell repertoires in COVID-19. Study summary: The United States, Italy and Spain were the sources of the acute and convalescent COVID-19 samples.

How the authors handled the data: Estimation of nucleated cell counts was performed using reference gene primer amplification. Measured with immunoSEQ multiplex PCR; TCRdb has only the in-frame clones, and not every one. V and J calls and clone size are those listed in that table; D and trimming were worked out from the DNA. Found here are some 260,000 clones, approximately 79% of them singletons; the top ten hold approximately 4.3%. This CDR3 is 11 amino acids long. Trimming removed 8 bases at V and 8 bases at J, with 12 bases between. Germline CDR1 and CDR2: SNHLY and FYNNEI. Sequenced material: PBMCs or T cells enriched from blood (not recorded which). This rearrangement joins TRBV2 to TRBJ1-1; possible D gene TRBD1, 6 bases. The TCR was taken from a man in his thirties or forties with acute COVID-19. Here the CDR3 DNA reads TGTGCCAGCCGGTGGGGGCTAGAAGCTTTCTTT. Amino acids: CASRWGLEAFF. Full variable domain (rest looked up from reference TRBV2 and TRBJ1-1): EPEVTQTPSHQVTQMGQEVILRCVPISNHLYFYWYRQILGQKVEFLVSFYNNEISEKSEIFDDQFSVERPDGSNFTLKIRSTKLEDSAMYFCASRWGLEAFFGQGTRLTVV.